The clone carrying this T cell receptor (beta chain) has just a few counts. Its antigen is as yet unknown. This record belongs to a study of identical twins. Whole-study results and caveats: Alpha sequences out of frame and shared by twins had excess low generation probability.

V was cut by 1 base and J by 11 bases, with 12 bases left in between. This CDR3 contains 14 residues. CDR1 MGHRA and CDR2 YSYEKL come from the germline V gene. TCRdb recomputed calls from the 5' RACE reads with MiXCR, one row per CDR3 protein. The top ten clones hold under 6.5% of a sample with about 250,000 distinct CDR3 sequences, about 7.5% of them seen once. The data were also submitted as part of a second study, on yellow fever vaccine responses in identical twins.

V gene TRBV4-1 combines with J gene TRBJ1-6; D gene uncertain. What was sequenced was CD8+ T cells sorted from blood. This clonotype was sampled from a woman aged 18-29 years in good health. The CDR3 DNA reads TGCGCCAGCAGCCAAGGTCCGGGCCTAACACCCCTCCACTTT. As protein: CASSQGPGLTPLHF.